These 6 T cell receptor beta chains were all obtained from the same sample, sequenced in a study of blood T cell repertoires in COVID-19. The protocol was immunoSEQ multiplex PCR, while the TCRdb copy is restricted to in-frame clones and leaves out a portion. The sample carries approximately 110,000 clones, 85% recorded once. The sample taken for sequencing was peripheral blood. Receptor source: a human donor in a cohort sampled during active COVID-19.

CDR3 region: CASSLRPGQRPSGNTIYF. In DNA, the CDR3 is TGTGCCAGCTCACTTCGTCCGGGACAGCGGCCCTCTGGAAACACCATATATTTT. V is TRBV18 and J is TRBJ1-3, with TRBD1 matching over 7 bases. The ends lost 4 bases at V and 0 bases at J; junction bases unmatched: 12. Germline V lookup: CDR1 KGHSH, CDR2 LQKENI. The CDR3 contains 18 residues.

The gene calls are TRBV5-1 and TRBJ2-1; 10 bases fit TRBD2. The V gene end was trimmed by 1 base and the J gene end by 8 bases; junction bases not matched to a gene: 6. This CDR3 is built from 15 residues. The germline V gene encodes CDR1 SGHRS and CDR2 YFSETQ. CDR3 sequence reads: CASSLRTSGNDEQFF. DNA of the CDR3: TGCGCCAGCAGCTTGCGCACTAGCGGGAACGATGAGCAGTTCTTC.

CDR3 sequence: CASSLDYGGRETQYF. CDR3 coding DNA: TGTGCCAGCAGTTTAGATTACGGGGGTCGAGAGACCCAGTACTTC. V usage is TRBV28 and J usage is TRBJ2-5, with D possibly TRBD2 on 6 matching bases. V shed 2 bases and J shed 4 bases, with 14 bases lying between them. From germline, CDR1 is MDHEN and CDR2 SYDVKM. CDR3 length: 15 residues.

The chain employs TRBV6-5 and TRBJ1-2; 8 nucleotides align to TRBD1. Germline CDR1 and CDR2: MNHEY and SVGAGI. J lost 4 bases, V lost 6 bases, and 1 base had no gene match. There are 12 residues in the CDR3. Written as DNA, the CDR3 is TGTGCCAGCAGGGACAGGGTCTATGGCTACACCTTC. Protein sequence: CASRDRVYGYTF.

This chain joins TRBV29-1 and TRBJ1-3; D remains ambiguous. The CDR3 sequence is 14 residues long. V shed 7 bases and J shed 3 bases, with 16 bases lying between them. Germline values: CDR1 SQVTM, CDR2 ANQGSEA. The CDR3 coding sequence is TGCAGCGCCGGAGGACGCGGCGTTGGAAACACCATATATTTT. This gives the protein CSAGGRGVGNTIYF. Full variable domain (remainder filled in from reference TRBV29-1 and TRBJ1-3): SAVISQKPSRDICQRGTSLTIQCQVDSQVTMMFWYRQQPGQSLTLIATANQGSEATYESGFVIDKFPISRPNLTFSTLTVSNMSPEDSSIYLCSAGGRGVGNTIYFGEGSWLTVV.

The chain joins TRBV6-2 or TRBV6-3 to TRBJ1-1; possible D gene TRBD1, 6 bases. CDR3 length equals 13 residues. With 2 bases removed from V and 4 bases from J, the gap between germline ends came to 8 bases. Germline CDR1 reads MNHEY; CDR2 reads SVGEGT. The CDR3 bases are TGTGCCAGCAGTTACCAGGGGCGCACTGAAGCTTTCTTT. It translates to CASSYQGRTEAFF.